This T cell receptor beta chain is from a study of CD8 T cells in Susac syndrome. An input of roughly 0.5 to 1 ug of RNA was subjected to reverse transcription using random hexamers. TCRdb reanalysed the immunoSEQ multiplex PCR reads using MiXCR and keeps one entry per CDR3 protein. Of about 190,000 distinct CDR3 sequences listed, 85% to 95% are singletons. Germline CDR1 is SGHRS and CDR2 is YFSETQ. Trimming cost V 1 base and J 8 bases, with 21 bases left between them. The CDR3 has 16 residues. The chain is built from TRBV5-1 and TRBJ1-2; possibly TRBD1 for D (6 bases). This clonotype originated in a human donor in good health. The sequenced sample was CD4+ T cells from PBMCs. The CDR3 region has the DNA TGCGCCAGCAGCTTGAGGGCAGGGGCAGACGCGGAAGGCTACACCTTC. It translates to CASSLRAGADAEGYTF.